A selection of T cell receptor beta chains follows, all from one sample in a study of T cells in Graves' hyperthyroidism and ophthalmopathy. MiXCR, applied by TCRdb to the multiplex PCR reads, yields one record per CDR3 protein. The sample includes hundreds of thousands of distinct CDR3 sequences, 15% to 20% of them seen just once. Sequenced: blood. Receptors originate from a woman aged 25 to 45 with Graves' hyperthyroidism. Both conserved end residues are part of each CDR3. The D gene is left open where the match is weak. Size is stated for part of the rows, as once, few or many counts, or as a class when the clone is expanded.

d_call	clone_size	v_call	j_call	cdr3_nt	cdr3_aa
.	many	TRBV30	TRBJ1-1	TGTGCCTGGAGCAGGAGGGAGAACACTGAAGCTTTCTTT	CAWSRRENTEAFF
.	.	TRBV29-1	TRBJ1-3	TGCAGCGTTGAAGAGGAGACAGTTTCTTACTCTGGAAACACCATATATTTT	CSVEEETVSYSGNTIYF
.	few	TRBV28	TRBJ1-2	TGTGCCAGCTTAGGTGGCCCGTATGGCTACACCTTC	CASLGGPYGYTF
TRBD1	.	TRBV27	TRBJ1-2	TGTGCCAGCAGTACCCGGGCAGGGGGGGATTATGGCTACACCTTC	CASSTRAGGDYGYTF
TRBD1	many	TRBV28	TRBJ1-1	TGTGCCAGCAGTTTAGCCGGACAGGCCGCCACTGAAGCTTTCTTT	CASSLAGQAATEAFF
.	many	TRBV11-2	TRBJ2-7	TGTGCCAGCAGCTACCTGACTGGCGGGTACGAGCAGTACTTC	CASSYLTGGYEQYF
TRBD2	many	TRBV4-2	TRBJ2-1	TGTGCCAGCAGCCAAGAAGCGGGAGACGGAGGCGATGAGCAGTTCTTC	CASSQEAGDGGDEQFF
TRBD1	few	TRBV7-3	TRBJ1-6	TGTGCCAGCAGCCTAACAGGGGACAGAAATTCACCCCTCCACTTT	CASSLTGDRNSPLHF
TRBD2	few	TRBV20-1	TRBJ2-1	TGCAGTGCTCCAATGACAGCGGGAGCTTACAATGAGCAGTTCTTC	CSAPMTAGAYNEQFF
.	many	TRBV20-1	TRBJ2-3	TGCAGTGCTAGGGACTACCAGCACAGCACAGATACGCAGTATTTT	CSARDYQHSTDTQYF
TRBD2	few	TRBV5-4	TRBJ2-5	TGTGCCAGCAGCTTGGAGGACGGGAGGGCCTTGTCGGAGACCCAGTACTTC	CASSLEDGRALSETQYF
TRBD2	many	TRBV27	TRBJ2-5	TGTGCCAGCAGTTTATTTTCCGGACTAGCGGGAGGGGCGGGAAATCAAGAGACCCAGTACTTC	CASSLFSGLAGGAGNQETQYF
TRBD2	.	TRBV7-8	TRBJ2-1	TGTGCCAGCAGCTCCCCCTTGGGACTAGCGGTAAGGGAGCAGTTCTTC	CASSSPLGLAVREQFF
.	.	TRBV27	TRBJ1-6	TGTGCCACCGGGGACAACTCCTATAATTCACCCCTCCACTTT	CATGDNSYNSPLHF
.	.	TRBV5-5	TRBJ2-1	TGTGCCAGCACCGTCCCGCATAACAATGAGCAGTTCTTC	CASTVPHNNEQFF
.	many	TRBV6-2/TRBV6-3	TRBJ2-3	TGTGCCAGCAGAAGGACTTCGAGGAGAGATACGCAGTATTTT	CASRRTSRRDTQYF
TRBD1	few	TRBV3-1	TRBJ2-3	TGTGCCAGCAGCTCGTCCGGGACAGGGGACACAGATACGCAGTATTTT	CASSSSGTGDTDTQYF
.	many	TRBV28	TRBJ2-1	TGTGCCAGCAGGGGCGGGGCGTACAATGAGCAGTTCTTC	CASRGGAYNEQFF
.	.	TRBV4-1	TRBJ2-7	TGCGCCAGCAGCCAAGCTCCAGGGTCAGCCTACGAGCAGTACTTC	CASSQAPGSAYEQYF
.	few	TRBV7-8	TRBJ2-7	TGTGCCAGCAGCTTACCCCCACCGGGCCCCTACGAGCAGTACTTC	CASSLPPPGPYEQYF
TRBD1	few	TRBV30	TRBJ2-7	TGTGCCTGGAGAGGCCAGGGGGCGGGAGAGCAGTACTTC	CAWRGQGAGEQYF
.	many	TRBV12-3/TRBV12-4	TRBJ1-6	TGTGCCAGCAGTTTAGCGGATGCTTATAATTCACCCCTCCACTTT	CASSLADAYNSPLHF
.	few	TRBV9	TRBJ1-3	TGTGCCAGCAGCGTAGCTACGGGTACCGTCCGGGGGGCTGTGGCTGGAAACACCATATATTTT	CASSVATGTVRGAVAGNTIYF
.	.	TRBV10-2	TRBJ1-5	TGCGCCAGCAGTGAGTCGAACTTCAATCAGCCCCAGCATTTT	CASSESNFNQPQHF
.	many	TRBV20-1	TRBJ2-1	TGCAGTGCTAGAGGTTTGCAACAGAGCTCCTACAATGAGCAGTTCTTC	CSARGLQQSSYNEQFF
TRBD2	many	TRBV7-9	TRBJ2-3	TGTGCCAGCAGCGACTTGCCGGGAGGAGATACGCAGTATTTT	CASSDLPGGDTQYF
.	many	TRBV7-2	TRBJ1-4	TGTGCCAGCAGCAAGGGACCGGGCAGGCGCGGTGAAAAACTGTTTTTT	CASSKGPGRRGEKLFF
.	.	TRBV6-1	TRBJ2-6	TGTGCCAGCAGCCCCGAACCTGGGTACACTGGGGCCAACGTCCTGACTTTC	CASSPEPGYTGANVLTF
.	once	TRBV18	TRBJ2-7	TGTGCCAGCTCACCCGGACTTGTCGCCGAGCAGTACTTC	CASSPGLVAEQYF
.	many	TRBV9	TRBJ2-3	TGTGCCAGCAGCCCTCCCGAATCGGTGGATACGCAGTATTTT	CASSPPESVDTQYF
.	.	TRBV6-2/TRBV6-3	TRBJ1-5	TGTGCCAGCAGGGTGGGGGTCAACAATCAGCCCCAGCATTTT	CASRVGVNNQPQHF
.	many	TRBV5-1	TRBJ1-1	TGCGCCAGCAGTGCCTTGGGCCCGAACACTGAAGCTTTCTTT	CASSALGPNTEAFF
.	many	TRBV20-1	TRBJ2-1	TGCAGTGCTAGCTCCTACAATGAGCAGTTCTTC	CSASSYNEQFF
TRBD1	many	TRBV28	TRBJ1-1	TGTGCCAGCAGTTTACCTGACAGGGGCTCCCGAAAGAACACTGAAGCTTTCTTT	CASSLPDRGSRKNTEAFF
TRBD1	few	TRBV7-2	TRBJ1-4	TGTGCCAGCAGTCACGGGGGACAGGGCGTTGAAAAACTGTTTTTT	CASSHGGQGVEKLFF
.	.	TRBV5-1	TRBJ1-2	TGCACCAGCAGCTTGGACAGTCCTAACTATGGCTACACCTTC	CTSSLDSPNYGYTF
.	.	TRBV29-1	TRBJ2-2	TGCAGCGTTAAGGACGTCACCGGGGAGCTGTTTTTT	CSVKDVTGELFF
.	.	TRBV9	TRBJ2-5	TGTGCCAGCAGCGGAGGGGCGGAGGGACAAGAGACCCAGTACTTC	CASSGGAEGQETQYF
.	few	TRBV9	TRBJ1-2	TGTGCCAGCAGCGTAGCTGGGGATGGCTACACCTTC	CASSVAGDGYTF
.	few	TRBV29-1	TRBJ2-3	TGCAGCGTTGAAGATGATTGGGGGAAAAGCACAGATACGCAGTATTTT	CSVEDDWGKSTDTQYF
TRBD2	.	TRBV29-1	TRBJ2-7	TGCAGCGTGGCGGGAGTCGCGGGTAAGAATTCCGGCTACGAGCAGTACTTC	CSVAGVAGKNSGYEQYF
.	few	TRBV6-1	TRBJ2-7	TGTGCCAGCACCCCGAGCTCCTACGAGCAGTACTTC	CASTPSSYEQYF
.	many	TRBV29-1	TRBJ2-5	TGCAGCGCCTTGGACACCTCACGGACCCAGTACTTC	CSALDTSRTQYF
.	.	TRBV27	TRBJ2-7	TGTGCCAGCAGTTCCTGGGAACACGCCGAGCAGTACTTC	CASSSWEHAEQYF
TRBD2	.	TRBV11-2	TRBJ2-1	TGCGCCAGCAGCCTCGGGACTAGCGGGAATGTCGAGTTCTTC	CASSLGTSGNVEFF
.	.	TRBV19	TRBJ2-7	TGTGCCAGTAGTACGGTCCTAGGCTACGAGCAGTACTTC	CASSTVLGYEQYF